These 23 T cell receptor beta chains were sequenced from one sample in a study of T cells after yellow fever vaccination. TCRdb re-called the 5' RACE reads through MiXCR, storing one row per CDR3 protein. Here the sample spans approximately 580,000 distinct CDR3 sequences, around 17% being singletons. The starting material was PBMCs, obtained 5 to 6 days after the first yellow fever vaccination. The receptors originated from a man between 18 and 35 years old who received the YFV17D yellow fever vaccine.

The chain links TRBV5-6 to TRBJ2-7; D gene uncertain. CDR1 SGHDT and CDR2 YYEEEE come from the germline V gene. V lost 1 base and J lost 3, with 20 bases in between. This CDR3 has 17 residues. CDR3 region: CASSLYWHPLEFYEQYF. The CDR3 nucleotides read TGTGCCAGCAGCTTGTATTGGCACCCTCTTGAATTCTACGAGCAGTACTTC.

This clonotype was found a few times. The rearrangement links TRBV20-1 to TRBJ2-1, with D maybe TRBD2 (6 bases). This CDR3 comprises 15 residues. Trimming left V 6 bases short and J 5 bases short, with 20 bases between. Germline values: CDR1 DFQATT, CDR2 SNEGSKA (reference sequence). The CDR3: CSARTSYWGNNEQFF. The CDR3 DNA follows: TGCAGTGCCCGAACTAGCTACTGGGGAAACAATGAGCAGTTCTTC.

In this sample, this clonotype turned up a few times. This chain connects TRBV7-2 to TRBJ2-2; a possible D gene is TRBD2 (6 bases). In germline, CDR1 is SGHTA, CDR2 FQGNSA. V shed 6 bases and J shed 9 bases, with 8 bases lying between them. The CDR3 runs to 11 residues. This chain's CDR3 is CASRLARELFF. CDR3 DNA sequence: TGTGCCAGCAGACTAGCCCGGGAGCTGTTTTTT. Complete variable domain (other parts from reference TRBV7-2 and TRBJ2-2): GAGVSQSPSNKVTEKGKDVELRCDPISGHTALYWYRQSLGQGLEFLIYFQGNSAPDKSGLPSDRFSAERTGGSVSTLTIQRTQQEDSAVYLCASRLARELFFGEGSRLTVL.

This clonotype was observed a handful of times. The chain combines TRBV5-1 with TRBJ1-1; D gene ambiguous. The CDR3 has 14 residues. V shed 4 bases and J shed 1 base, with 11 bases lying between them. Germline V gene sequence: CDR1 SGHRS, CDR2 YFSETQ. Here the CDR3 DNA reads TGCGCCAGCAGCAAGAGGGAACAGAACACTGAAGCTTTCTTT. It specifies CASSKREQNTEAFF.

This clonotype was seen a handful of times. The CDR3 nucleotides are TGCGCCAGCAGCCAAGATCCGGCGAGGGATACGCAGTATTTT. Protein product: CASSQDPARDTQYF. V is TRBV4-3 and J is TRBJ2-3; no clear D gene. V was pared by 0 bases and J by 6 bases, with 10 bases between. Germline-derived CDR1 and CDR2 are LGHNA and YSLEER. The CDR3 runs to 14 residues.

The V and J genes are TRBV7-6 and TRBJ2-3; TRBD2 agrees at 8 bases. V was pared by 1 base and J by 5 bases, with 8 bases of the junction left unmatched. The CDR3 has 16 amino acids. Germline CDR1 and CDR2: SGHVS and FNYEAQ. This CDR3 reads CASSLGTSRRVDTQYF. The CDR3 region has the DNA TGTGCCAGCAGCTTAGGGACTAGCAGGCGGGTAGATACGCAGTATTTT.

The V gene is TRBV6-6, the J gene TRBJ1-2; weak D call: TRBD1 (5 bases). This CDR3 comprises 13 residues. CDR1 is MNHNY and CDR2 is SVGAGI in the germline V gene (reference sequence). Trimming cost V 5 bases and J 9 bases, with 16 bases left between them. CDR3 DNA sequence: TGTGCCAGCAGTATCCCCGGGGGAAAGCGCTACACCTTC. Residues: CASSIPGGKRYTF.

V and J are TRBV10-3 and TRBJ1-4, with 7 bases matching TRBD1. CDR3 length: 14 amino acids. Per germline, CDR1 ENHRY and CDR2 SYGVKD. V shed 5 bases and J 5 bases; nucleotides not matched to a gene: 5. The CDR3 sequence: CAISPGTENEKLFF. The CDR3 DNA reads as TGTGCCATCAGTCCCGGGACAGAAAATGAAAAACTGTTTTTT.

This clonotype was counted between two and nine times. This sequence joins TRBV27 and TRBJ1-1; the match to TRBD1 covers 7 bases. J was trimmed by 3 bases and V by 7 bases; bases with no gene match: 11. The CDR3 sequence is 15 residues long. Germline assignment: CDR1 MNHEY and CDR2 SMNVEV (reference sequence). The CDR3 is CASTKGEGADTEAFF. CDR3 nucleotide sequence: TGTGCCAGCACAAAGGGAGAGGGGGCCGACACTGAAGCTTTCTTT.

This clonotype was counted between two and nine times. The conserved phenylalanine or tryptophan normally closing the CDR3 is absent here, so this likely arose from a read error. Because the CDR3's place on the DNA is in doubt, the DNA is left out and the CDR3 is given as listed by TCRdb. The chain combines TRBV28 with TRBJ2-7; TRBD1 is taken as the D call from the table, unchecked against the DNA. Including both end residues, the CDR3 is 13 amino acids long. Per the germline V gene, CDR1 is MDHEN and CDR2 is SYDVKM. This CDR3 is CASSLTGTGPQTL.

This clonotype has just a few counts. The chain employs TRBV5-6 and TRBJ2-7; D uncertain. CDR1 is SGHDT and CDR2 is YYEEEE in the germline V gene. This CDR3 spans 14 amino acids. Trimming pared 0 bases from V and 3 bases from J, leaving 10 bases between. The CDR3, as DNA: TGTGCCAGCAGCTTGGGCAGAAACAACTACGAGCAGTACTTC. Encoded protein: CASSLGRNNYEQYF.

This clonotype was detected a few times. The V gene is TRBV6-2 or TRBV6-3, the J gene TRBJ2-2; 12 bases line up with TRBD2. This CDR3 is built from 17 residues. Germline trimming cut 6 bases from V and 1 base from J; bases unmatched to any gene: 6. Germline CDR1 is MNHEY and CDR2 is SVGEGT. CDR3 nucleotides: TGTGCCAGCAGAAGCCCTAGCGGGAGGGGGAACACCGGGGAGCTGTTTTTT. Its protein product is CASRSPSGRGNTGELFF.

This clonotype was picked up a small number of times. The chain uses TRBV18 and TRBJ1-2, with TRBD1 matching 8 bases. Germline V gene sequence: CDR1 KGHSH, CDR2 LQKENI. The CDR3 runs to 16 residues. V lost 0 bases, J lost 0 bases, and 3 bases stayed unmatched. CDR3 in DNA: TGTGCCAGCTCACCACCGTTGACAGGGGCTAACTATGGCTACACCTTC. Residues: CASSPPLTGANYGYTF.

This rearrangement joins TRBV4-2 to TRBJ2-3; possibly TRBD2 for D (5 bases). Trimming stripped 1 base from V and 4 bases from J, with 12 bases between. The CDR3 loop spans 15 amino acids. Germline V lookup: CDR1 LGHNA, CDR2 YNFKEQ. CDR3 nucleotide sequence: TGTGCCAGCAGCCAAGCGGCAGCGGTATCAGATACGCAGTATTTT. Its protein is CASSQAAAVSDTQYF.

The CDR3 protein is CASSLSPSFSYNEQFF. The CDR3 coding sequence is TGTGCCAGCAGTTTATCGCCTAGCTTCTCCTACAATGAGCAGTTCTTC. This chain connects TRBV27 to TRBJ2-1; weak D call: TRBD2 (5 bases). This CDR3 has 16 residues. Germline lookup yields CDR1 MNHEY and CDR2 SMNVEV (reference sequence). Trimming stripped 0 bases from V and 0 bases from J, with 9 bases between.

This sequence joins TRBV3-1 and TRBJ2-1; 7 positions match TRBD1. Germline loops: CDR1 LGHDT, CDR2 YNNKEL (reference sequence). After removal of 4 bases from V and 7 bases from J, the junction contained 7 bases not matched to a gene. The CDR3 spans 14 residues. CDR3 coding DNA: TGTGCCAGCAGCCGACGGGACAGCTTTAATGAGCAGTTCTTC. It specifies CASSRRDSFNEQFF.

The sample holds a few counts of this clonotype. The chain employs TRBV7-6 and TRBJ1-5; the D is unclear. Germline CDR1 and CDR2: SGHVS and FNYEAQ. V was cut by 3 bases and J by 7 bases, with 13 bases left in between. CDR3 size: 14 residues. CDR3 nucleotide sequence: TGTGCCAGCAGCTTCGAGATGGGAGCCCAGCCCCAGCATTTT. This codes for CASSFEMGAQPQHF. The variable domain in full, completed from reference TRBV7-6 and TRBJ1-5, reads GAGVSQSPRYKVTKRGQDVALRCDPISGHVSLYWYRQALGQGPEFLTYFNYEAQQDKSGLPNDRFSAERPEGSISTLTIQRTEQRDSAMYRCASSFEMGAQPQHFGDGTRLSIL.

This clonotype has a handful of counts. The rearrangement joins TRBV2 to TRBJ2-2, with D uncertain. Germline V gives CDR1 SNHLY, CDR2 FYNNEI. The CDR3 length is 12 residues. Trimming removed 5 bases from V and 6 bases from J, with 7 bases in between. The DNA of the CDR3 is TGTGCCAGCAGTTACGTCCCCGGGGAGCTGTTTTTT. Its protein product is CASSYVPGELFF.

This clonotype has just a few counts. CDR3 in amino acids: CASSPIGGNTIYF. CDR3 nucleotides: TGTGCCAGCAGCCCAATAGGGGGAAACACCATATATTTT. The chain has TRBV7-9 and TRBJ1-3, with D uncertain. CDR1 is SEHNR and CDR2 is FQNEAQ in the germline V gene (reference sequence). CDR3 length: 13 amino acids. V was shortened by 5 bases and J by 4 bases, with 9 bases between the two germline ends.

This clonotype has just a few counts. Here the CDR3 DNA reads TGTGCCAGCAGTGGACAGGGGAACACCTACGAGCAGTACTTC. Its translation is CASSGQGNTYEQYF. The chain joins TRBV7-9 to TRBJ2-7; 9 nucleotides match TRBD1. Germline V gene lookup returns CDR1 SEHNR and CDR2 FQNEAQ (reference sequence). Losses at the gene ends were 6 bases for V and 2 bases for J; bases not matched to a gene: 5. The CDR3 is 14 amino acids.

By frequency in the sample, this clonotype is medium-sized. This rearrangement joins TRBV4-2 to TRBJ2-5; 7 nucleotides line up with TRBD2. Germline V gene lookup returns CDR1 LGHNA and CDR2 YNFKEQ. V lost 1 base and J lost 2; bases outside the gene matches: 1. This CDR3 is built from 14 residues. The CDR3 sequence: CASSQGLAQETQYF. DNA of the CDR3: TGTGCCAGCAGCCAAGGACTAGCTCAAGAGACCCAGTACTTC.

The chain is built from TRBV24-1 and TRBJ2-1; 7 positions agree with TRBD2. CDR3 length equals 15 residues. The V segment lost 4 bases and the J segment 8 bases; nucleotides outside the gene matches: 10. The germline V gene has CDR1 KGHDR and CDR2 SFDVKD. The CDR3 DNA is TGTGCCACCAGTGAGACGAGACTAGCCGGGGATGAGCAGTTCTTC. It encodes CATSETRLAGDEQFF.

The V call is TRBV7-2, the J call TRBJ2-5; D gene unclear. CDR1 SGHTA and CDR2 FQGNSA come from the germline V gene. The CDR3 length is 14 residues. V dropped 4 bases and J dropped 2 bases, with 11 bases sitting between them. The CDR3 region has the DNA TGTGCCAGCAGCTCTTCCCGAGCACAAGAGACCCAGTACTTC. Translated, it gives CASSSSRAQETQYF. Full variable domain (outside the CDR3, taken from reference TRBV7-2 and TRBJ2-5): GAGVSQSPSNKVTEKGKDVELRCDPISGHTALYWYRQSLGQGLEFLIYFQGNSAPDKSGLPSDRFSAERTGGSVSTLTIQRTQQEDSAVYLCASSSSRAQETQYFGPGTRLLVL.